This T cell receptor (beta chain) appears in the sequencing data of a study of cytotoxic CD8 clonotypes in ibrutinib-treated CLL. This clone was observed a handful of times. Per germline, CDR1 MNHNS and CDR2 SASEGT. Between the trimmed V and J ends, which lost 2 bases and 5 bases, there was a span of 10 bases. This CDR3 has 15 amino acids. Profiling relied on immunoSEQ multiplex PCR, and the TCRdb table lists in-frame clones only, not all of them. This table holds 330,000 or so clones, under 70% found once. The receptor was isolated from a human donor with chronic lymphocytic leukemia. Sample: PBMCs, taken after 36 months of ibrutinib treatment. V and J are TRBV6-1 and TRBJ1-6; the D is unclear. The CDR3 bases are TGTGCCAGCAGTGAAATATCCGGGGATAATTCACCCCTCCACTTT. This translates into CASSEISGDNSPLHF.